This TCR beta chain is from a study of blood T cell repertoires in COVID-19. Overall study: The analysed material was cDNA or gDNA that came from T cells, B-cell-depleted T cells, or PBMCs.

The CDR3 has 15 amino acids. Trimming took off 5 bases at V and 3 bases at J, with 16 bases between the two ends. Germline V CDR1 and CDR2: MDHEN, SYDVKM. The authors' processing: Nucleated cell counts were estimated from reference gene primer amplification. The table came from immunoSEQ multiplex PCR; TCRdb's copy has only in-frame clones and leaves some out. The V and J calls and clone size are taken from that table; D and trimming were inferred from the DNA. The sample contains 450,000 or so clones, 80% to 90% of which appear only once. The chain couples TRBV28 to TRBJ1-1; D might be TRBD1 (6 bases). The sequence was collected from a man aged 18 to 30 with COVID-19, enrolled during active disease. Sequenced sample: peripheral blood. The CDR3: CASSTEQGLDTEAFF. CDR3 DNA: TGTGCCAGCAGTACTGAACAGGGCTTGGACACTGAAGCTTTCTTT.